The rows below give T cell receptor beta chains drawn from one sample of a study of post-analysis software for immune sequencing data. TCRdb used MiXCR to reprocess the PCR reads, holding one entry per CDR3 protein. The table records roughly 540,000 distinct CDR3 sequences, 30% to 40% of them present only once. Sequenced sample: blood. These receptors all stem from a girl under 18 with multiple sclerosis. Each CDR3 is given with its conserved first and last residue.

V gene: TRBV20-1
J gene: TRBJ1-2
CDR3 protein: CSASPTGAGYGYTF

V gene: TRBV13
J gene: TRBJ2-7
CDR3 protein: CASSFRDRDLPEQYF

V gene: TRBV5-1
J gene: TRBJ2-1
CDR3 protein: CASSLATASYNEQFF

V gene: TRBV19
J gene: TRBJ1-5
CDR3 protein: CASTADRARRNQPQHF

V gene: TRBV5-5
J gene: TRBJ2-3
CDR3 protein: CASSPMGADTQYF

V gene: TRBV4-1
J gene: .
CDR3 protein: CASSSPGTRTLNEQYF

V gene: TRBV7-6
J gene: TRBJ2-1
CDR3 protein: CASSFSPARRGSSYNEQFF

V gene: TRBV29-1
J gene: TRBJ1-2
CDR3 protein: CSGSQMGQIYTF

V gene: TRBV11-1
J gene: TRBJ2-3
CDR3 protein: CASSESGHPDTQYF

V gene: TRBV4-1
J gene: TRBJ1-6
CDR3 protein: CASSQGQYNSPLHF

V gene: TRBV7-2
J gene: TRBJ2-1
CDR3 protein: CASSDSGLARGGEQFF

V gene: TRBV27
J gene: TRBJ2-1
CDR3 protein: CASSFGGRRNEQFF

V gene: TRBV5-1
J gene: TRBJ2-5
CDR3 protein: CASSPRGGFGETQYF

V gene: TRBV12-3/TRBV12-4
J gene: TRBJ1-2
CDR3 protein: CASSTRAAQYGYTF

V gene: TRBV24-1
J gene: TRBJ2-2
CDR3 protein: CATSDSDHTGELFF

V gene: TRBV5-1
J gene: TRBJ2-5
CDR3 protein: CASSRGQGVETQYF

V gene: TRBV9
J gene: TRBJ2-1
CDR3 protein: CASSVVETSGGADEQFF

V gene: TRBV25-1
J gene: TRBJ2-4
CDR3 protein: CASSEGRWQNIQYF

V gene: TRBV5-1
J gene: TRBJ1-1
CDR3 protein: CASSGTVGTEAFF

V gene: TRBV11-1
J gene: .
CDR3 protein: CASSLYTSGTYEQYF

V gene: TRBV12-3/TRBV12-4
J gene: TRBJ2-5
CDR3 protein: CASSESSGTQYF

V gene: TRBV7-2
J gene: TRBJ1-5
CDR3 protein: CASSSPDGSMPSNQPQHF

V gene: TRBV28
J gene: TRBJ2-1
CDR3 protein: CASSRTQRRPVWEQFF

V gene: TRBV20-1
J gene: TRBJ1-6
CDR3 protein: CSARGTLIFNSPLHF

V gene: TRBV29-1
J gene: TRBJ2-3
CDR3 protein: CSVLPNTDTQYF

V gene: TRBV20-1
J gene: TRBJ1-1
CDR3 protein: CSASGYHMNTEAFF

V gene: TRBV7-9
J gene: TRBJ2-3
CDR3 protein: CASSPAGVGSETDTQYF

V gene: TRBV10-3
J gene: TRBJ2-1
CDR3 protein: CAIGTNERNEQFF

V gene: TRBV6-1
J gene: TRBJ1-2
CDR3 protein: CASSEGRDGYTF

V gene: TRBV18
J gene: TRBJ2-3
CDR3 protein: CASSPVGQITDTQYF

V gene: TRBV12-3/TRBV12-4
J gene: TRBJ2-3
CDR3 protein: CASRPTSGGYTDTQYF

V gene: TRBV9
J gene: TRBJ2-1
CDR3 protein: CASSAQLRGEPQFF

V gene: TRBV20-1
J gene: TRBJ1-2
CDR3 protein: CSAREDRSSGYTF

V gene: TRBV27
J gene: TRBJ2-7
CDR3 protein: CASSLPETGSAYEQYF

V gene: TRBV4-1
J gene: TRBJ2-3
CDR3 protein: CASSQGLANTDTQYF

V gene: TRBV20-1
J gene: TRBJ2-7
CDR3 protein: CSAPLGQENYEQYF

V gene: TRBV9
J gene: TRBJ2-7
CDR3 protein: CASSENRGQARDEQYF

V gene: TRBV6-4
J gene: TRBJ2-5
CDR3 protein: CASSDCELIKETQYF

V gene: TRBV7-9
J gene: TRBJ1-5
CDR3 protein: CASSLQGGQPQHF

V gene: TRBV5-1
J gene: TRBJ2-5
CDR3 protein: CASSFGPKETQYF

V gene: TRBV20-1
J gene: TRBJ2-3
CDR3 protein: CSARDAKVGSTDTQYF

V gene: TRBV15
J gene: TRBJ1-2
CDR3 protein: CATSRAGTGSNEYGYTF

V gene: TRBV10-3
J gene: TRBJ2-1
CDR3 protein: CAISERGLAGGPSSYNEQFF

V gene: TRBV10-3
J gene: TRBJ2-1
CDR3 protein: CAISAPGVAGFF

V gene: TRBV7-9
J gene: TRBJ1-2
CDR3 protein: CASSLGADPNYGYTF

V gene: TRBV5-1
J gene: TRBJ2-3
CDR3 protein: CASSFQDTDTQCF

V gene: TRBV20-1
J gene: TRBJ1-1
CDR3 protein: CSATQSLSTEAFF